Below, 22 T cell receptor beta chains from the same sample are listed, as sequenced in a study of neurological immune-mediated disorders (dated by TCRdb to the late 2010s). The library relied on 5' RACE. TCRdb names Illumina HiSeq 2500 as the instrument used. Through fastp at Q25 and MiXCR, TCRdb rebuilt clones from the public reads, retaining in-frame beta chains. Rows merge per CDR3 protein into single entries with the most common DNA and genes. This sample has 75,000 to 80,000 distinct CDR3 sequences in its table, and approximately 5% of those were observed once. The top ten constitute 2.2% of the sample. The source material was PBMCs. Receptors were obtained from a woman under 40 with multiple sclerosis.

In this sample, this clonotype turned up many times. The V gene is TRBV20-1, the J gene TRBJ2-5; D not resolved. V lost 6 bases, J lost 4 bases, and 9 bases lay in between. CDR1 is DFQATT and CDR2 is SNEGSKA in the germline V gene (reference sequence). CDR3 length equals 11 residues. The CDR3: CSAASGETQYF. For the CDR3, the DNA is TGCAGTGCCGCTTCGGGAGAGACCCAGTACTTC.

This clonotype occurred a few times. The gene calls are TRBV5-6 and TRBJ2-2; TRBD2 might be the D (5 bases). The ends were cut back, 4 bases at V and 1 base at J, with 17 bases in the middle. CDR1 is SGHDT, CDR2 YYEEEE, per germline. The CDR3 extends over 17 amino acids. CDR3 sequence (DNA): TGTGCCAGCAGCCCCCTAAGGGCGGGCCTGAACACCGGGGAGCTGTTTTTT. Translated, it gives CASSPLRAGLNTGELFF.

A word on this clonotype: A much larger clone differs from this one at a single base, so this may be a read error. V usage is TRBV28 and J usage is TRBJ1-4; D is possibly TRBD1 (5 bases). This CDR3 is 15 amino acids long. V was clipped by 6 bases and J by 2 bases, with 13 bases between them. Germline CDR1 and CDR2: MDHEN and SYDVKM. CDR3 sequence reads: CASSFPGVTNEKLFF. CDR3 sequence (DNA): TGTGCCAGCAGCTTCCCGGGGGTGACTAATGAAAAACTGTTTTTT.

This clonotype has a count of ten or more. In DNA, the CDR3 is TGCAGTGCTAGAGATTCCAGGGACAGGGTTACGCAGTATTTT. Translating it yields CSARDSRDRVTQYF. The chain is built from TRBV20-1 and TRBJ2-3, with 9 bases lining up with TRBD1. This CDR3 spans 14 amino acids. J gave up 8 bases and V 0 bases, and 6 bases lay outside the gene matches. From germline, CDR1 is DFQATT and CDR2 SNEGSKA (reference sequence).

The chain is built from TRBV7-2 and TRBJ2-3; unclear D gene. The germline V gene has CDR1 SGHTA and CDR2 FQGNSA. Trimming took off 4 bases at V and 0 bases at J, with 11 bases between the two ends. The CDR3 totals 15 residues. The CDR3: CASSSQTCSTDTQYF. The CDR3 DNA follows: TGTGCCAGCAGCTCGCAGACATGTAGCACAGATACGCAGTATTTT.

This clonotype was seen a few times. The rearrangement uses TRBV5-1 and TRBJ1-5; D uncertain. Trimming took off 0 bases at V and 3 bases at J, with 10 bases between the two ends. Germline V gene data show CDR1 as SGHRS and CDR2 as YFSETQ. The CDR3 covers 15 residues. Written as DNA, the CDR3 is TGCGCCAGCAGCTTGGGTCCAGGAAACAATCAGCCCCAGCATTTT. Its protein is CASSLGPGNNQPQHF. Looking up the rest from reference TRBV5-1 and TRBJ1-5 gives the full variable domain: KAGVTQTPRYLIKTRGQQVTLSCSPISGHRSVSWYQQTPGQGLQFLFEYFSETQRNKGNFPGRFSGRQFSNSRSEMNVSTLELGDSALYLCASSLGPGNNQPQHFGDGTRLSIL.

Remarks on this clonotype: This clone may be a read error of a much larger clone one base away. This chain uses TRBV10-3 with TRBJ2-7; D gene unclear. Trimming took off 2 bases at V and 5 bases at J, with 13 bases between the two ends. Germline loops: CDR1 ENHRY, CDR2 SYGVKD. The CDR3 totals 14 residues. As DNA, the CDR3 is TGTGCCATCAGTGAGCCCACCCTTACGGACGAGCAGTACTTC. Protein sequence: CAISEPTLTDEQYF.

This clonotype was observed once. The V and J genes are TRBV10-3 and TRBJ2-1; D remains unclear. The CDR3 runs 16 residues. The V end was cut by 7 bases, the J end by 0 bases, with 16 bases between. The germline CDR1 and CDR2 sequences are ENHRY and SYGVKD. CDR3 DNA: TGTGCCATCAAACCTTGGTCAGTTAGCTCCTACAATGAGCAGTTCTTC. This encodes CAIKPWSVSSYNEQFF.

This clonotype appeared a few times. Relative to the germline gene, one junction end is altered; a read error may explain this. The chain couples TRBV12-3 or TRBV12-4 to TRBJ1-3; 9 nucleotides agree with TRBD1. This CDR3 is built from 14 residues. In nucleotides, the CDR3 is TGTGTCAGCAGGGGACAGGGTTCTGGAAACACCATATATTTT. As protein: CVSRGQGSGNTIYF.

There are many counts of this clonotype. The rearrangement uses TRBV25-1 and TRBJ2-3, with 9 positions matching TRBD1. This CDR3 comprises 13 residues. The germline V gene has CDR1 MGHDK and CDR2 SYGVNS. V gave up 7 bases and J gave up 3 bases; unmatched junction bases: 2. CDR3 nucleotide sequence: TGTGCCAGCAACAGGGGGCTAACAGATACGCAGTATTTT. This translates into CASNRGLTDTQYF.

This clonotype has a count of ten or more. The chain employs TRBV14 and TRBJ2-3, with D possibly TRBD2 on 6 matching bases. V lost 1 base and J lost 6, with 11 bases in between. The germline CDR1 and CDR2 sequences are SGHDN and FVKESK. This CDR3 contains 14 residues. In DNA, the CDR3 is TGTGCCAGCAGCCAAGTGGCGGGGAAGGATACGCAGTATTTT. It encodes CASSQVAGKDTQYF.

J is TRBJ2-1 and V is TRBV12-3 or TRBV12-4, with a tentative D call TRBD2 (5 bases). The CDR3 runs to 13 residues. The V gene lost 5 bases and the J gene lost 7 bases, with 12 bases spanning the gap. CDR3 nucleotide sequence: TGTGCCAGCAGTCCCACTAGACTGAATGAGCAGTTCTTC. Its translation is CASSPTRLNEQFF.

This clonotype was observed at least ten times. Germline and junction disagree at one end, which may indicate a read error. The rearrangement uses TRBV20-1 and TRBJ1-1; 7 bases map to TRBD1. Per the germline V gene, CDR1 is DFQATT and CDR2 is SNEGSKA (reference sequence). The CDR3 spans 12 residues. The CDR3 sequence: CSARVIRGSGGF. In nucleotides, the CDR3 is TGCAGTGCTAGAGTGATCAGGGGGAGCGGGGGATTT.

This clonotype was counted at least ten times. The chain couples TRBV12-3 or TRBV12-4 to TRBJ2-1; 13 bases line up with TRBD2. This CDR3 spans 17 amino acids. Germline trimming cut 2 bases from V and 10 bases from J; bases unmatched to any gene: 11. This chain's CDR3 is CASSLYRGLAGAPEQFF. As DNA, the CDR3 is TGTGCCAGCAGTTTATATAGAGGACTAGCGGGAGCCCCCGAGCAGTTCTTC.

This clonotype was observed a few times. V is TRBV21-1 and J is TRBJ1-1; the table's D call of TRBD1 was not tested on the DNA. TRBV21-1 is noted as a pseudogene. The CDR3 has 15 amino acids. The CDR3 DNA follows: TGTGCCAGCAGCAATTCGGGGGGCGGGGACACTGAAGCTTTCTTT. It yields the protein CASSNSGGGDTEAFF.

This clonotype was seen a few times. The chain couples TRBV5-1 to TRBJ2-1; D tentatively fits TRBD1 or TRBD2 (5 bases each). The germline V gene has CDR1 SGHRS and CDR2 YFSETQ. The ends were cut back, 5 bases at V and 2 bases at J, with 17 bases in the middle. The CDR3 has 16 residues. CDR3 amino acids: CASSFTGTVTYNEQFF. DNA for the CDR3: TGCGCCAGCAGTTTCACCGGGACGGTAACCTACAATGAGCAGTTCTTC.

There are many counts of this clonotype. V is TRBV20-1 and J is TRBJ1-1; no clear D gene. Per germline, CDR1 DFQATT and CDR2 SNEGSKA (reference sequence). Trimming cost V 3 bases and J 6 bases, with 17 bases left between them. The CDR3 extends over 14 amino acids. The CDR3 region has the DNA TGCAGTGCTAGCTCTCTCTTCGACACCCCTGAAGCTTTCTTT. It codes for CSASSLFDTPEAFF.

By its share, this clonotype is medium-sized (0.01 to 0.1%). The rearrangement links TRBV5-1 to TRBJ2-4; 7 positions match TRBD2. V was clipped by 4 bases and J by 6 bases; unmatched bases: 10. The CDR3 runs to 15 residues. CDR1 and CDR2 (germline): SGHRS, YFSETQ. The CDR3 protein is CASSPDTSERNIQYF. The CDR3 DNA reads TGCGCCAGCAGCCCGGATACTAGCGAACGAAACATTCAGTACTTC.

This clonotype was seen a few times. V usage is TRBV20-1 and J usage is TRBJ2-1, with D possibly TRBD2 on 6 matching bases. The CDR3 is made up of 15 amino acids. CDR1 is DFQATT and CDR2 is SNEGSKA in the germline V gene (reference sequence). Trimming left V 5 bases short and J 5 bases short, with 19 bases between. CDR3 protein: CSALRLTGDNNEQFF. In nucleotides, the CDR3 is TGCAGTGCTTTACGACTGACGGGAGACAACAATGAGCAGTTCTTC.

This clonotype was seen ten or more times. The chain uses TRBV7-3 and TRBJ1-1; D perhaps matches TRBD1 (6 bases). V was trimmed by 5 bases and J by 1 base, leaving 8 bases between them. From germline, CDR1 is SGHTA and CDR2 FQGTGA. The CDR3 has 13 residues. This chain's CDR3 is CASSEQGNTEAFF. CDR3 coding DNA: TGTGCCAGCAGCGAACAGGGGAACACTGAAGCTTTCTTT.

In its sample, this clonotype was seen many times. The chain is built from TRBV5-5 and TRBJ2-1, with a tentative D call TRBD2 (6 bases). CDR1 is SGHKS and CDR2 is YYEKEE in the germline V gene (reference sequence). Trimming removed 5 bases from V and 8 bases from J, with 11 bases in between. The CDR3 totals 12 residues. This CDR3 is CASRAGGDEQFF. Written as DNA, the CDR3 is TGTGCCAGCAGGGCCGGGGGAGATGAGCAGTTCTTC. Full variable domain (remainder filled in from reference TRBV5-5 and TRBJ2-1): DAGVTQSPTHLIKTRGQQVTLRCSPISGHKSVSWYQQVLGQGPQFIFQYYEKEERGRGNFPDRFSARQFPNYSSELNVNALLLGDSALYLCASRAGGDEQFFGPGTRLTVL.

This clonotype was seen ten or more times. J is TRBJ2-6 and V is TRBV5-1; D could derive from TRBD1 or TRBD2 (5 bases each). CDR1 and CDR2 (germline): SGHRS, YFSETQ. V was shortened by 7 bases and J by 0 bases, with 11 bases between the two germline ends. This CDR3 region has 15 residues. CDR3 sequence reads: CASFKGSSGANVLTF. The DNA for the CDR3 is TGCGCCAGCTTTAAGGGGAGCTCTGGGGCCAACGTCCTGACTTTC.